Listed here are 29 T cell receptor beta chains from one sample, sequenced in a study of a mutant IDH1 vaccine in newly diagnosed glioma. Produced via immunoSEQ multiplex PCR; TCRdb's table is partial and in-frame only. Counted here are about 33,000 clones, more than 85% occurring once; the ten biggest clones make up 4% to 5.5%. The time point was: baseline, week 1 (first vaccination visit). The treatment here: pre-vaccination baseline after standard-of-care therapy. The input for sequencing was PBMCs, taken from a glioma patient treated with radiotherapy, temozolomide or both. These receptors were taken from a middle-aged woman with glioma.

The chain recombines TRBV6-5 with TRBJ2-7; 9 bases map to TRBD1. Germline CDR1 is MNHEY and CDR2 is SVGAGI. The CDR3 contains 12 residues. V lost 5 bases and J lost 7; bases outside the gene matches: 3. The CDR3 reads CASSGTGWEQYF. CDR3 coding DNA: TGTGCCAGCAGTGGGACAGGGTGGGAGCAGTACTTC.

This chain joins TRBV29-1 and TRBJ2-7; D uncertain. The CDR3 sequence is 12 residues long. In germline, CDR1 is SQVTM, CDR2 ANQGSEA. Trimming cost V 4 bases and J 2 bases, with 9 bases left between them. This CDR3 is CSVVVTAYEQYF. Here the CDR3 DNA reads TGCAGCGTTGTTGTCACAGCCTACGAGCAGTACTTC.

This chain joins TRBV10-3 and TRBJ1-1; TRBD1 is a possible D gene (5 bases). This CDR3 comprises 15 residues. V lost 6 bases and J 1 base, leaving 15 bases between the germline ends. Germline lookup yields CDR1 ENHRY and CDR2 SYGVKD. The CDR3 sequence is CAISPTVSENTEAFF. CDR3 nucleotides: TGTGCCATCAGCCCGACAGTTTCGGAGAACACTGAAGCTTTCTTT.

This clone was seen once. The gene calls are TRBV2 and TRBJ1-2; 11 positions agree with TRBD1. V lost 3 bases, J lost 4 bases, and 1 base stayed unmatched. The CDR3 spans 14 residues. Germline lookup yields CDR1 SNHLY and CDR2 FYNNEI. As DNA, the CDR3 is TGTGCCAGCAGTGAGGGACAGGGGGTCTATGGCTACACCTTC. This translates into CASSEGQGVYGYTF. The full variable domain, with the rest looked up from reference TRBV2 and TRBJ1-2, is EPEVTQTPSHQVTQMGQEVILRCVPISNHLYFYWYRQILGQKVEFLVSFYNNEISEKSEIFDDQFSVERPDGSNFTLKIRSTKLEDSAMYFCASSEGQGVYGYTFGSGTRLTVV.

This chain connects TRBV5-1 to TRBJ2-3, with 12 positions matching TRBD2. V lost 0 bases to trimming and J lost 14 bases; unmatched junction nucleotides: 13. The CDR3 is 16 residues long. Germline CDR1 and CDR2: SGHRS and YFSETQ. For the CDR3, the DNA is TGCGCCAGCAGCTTGGATCCTTCGACTAGCGGGAGTATGCGGTATTTT. This encodes CASSLDPSTSGSMRYF.

This clone showed up just once. This chain uses TRBV6-5 with TRBJ2-1, with 8 nucleotides matching TRBD1. CDR3 length: 15 residues. Losses at the gene ends were 6 bases for V and 4 bases for J; bases not matched to a gene: 8. In germline, CDR1 is MNHEY, CDR2 SVGAGI. CDR3 region: CASSRGQGAYNEQFF. Written as DNA, the CDR3 is TGTGCCAGCAGCCGAGGACAGGGCGCTTACAATGAGCAGTTCTTC.

The J gene is TRBJ2-1, the V gene TRBV11-2, with TRBD2 identical over 7 bases. CDR1 is SGHAT and CDR2 is FQNNGV in the germline V gene. The CDR3 covers 18 residues. The ends lost 0 bases at V and 2 bases at J; junction bases unmatched: 10. In DNA form, the CDR3 reads TGTGCCAGCAGCTTAGATCTCACCGCTAGCGGTACCTACAATGAGCAGTTCTTC. It yields the protein CASSLDLTASGTYNEQFF.

This clone was seen once. The chain joins TRBV19 to TRBJ1-5; D remains ambiguous. In germline, CDR1 is LNHDA, CDR2 SQIVND (reference sequence). Deletions cut 9 bases from V and 1 base from J, with 28 bases between. The CDR3 covers 19 residues. CDR3 residues: CASRIGIKDVWYSNQPQHF. CDR3 DNA sequence: TGTGCCAGCAGGATCGGGATCAAGGATGTGTGGTACAGCAATCAGCCCCAGCATTTT. Variable domain in full (rest from reference TRBV19 and TRBJ1-5): DGGITQSPKYLFRKEGQNVTLSCEQNLNHDAMYWYRQDPGQGLRLIYYSQIVNDFQKGDIAEGYSVSREKKESFPLTVTSAQKNPTAFYLCASRIGIKDVWYSNQPQHFGDGTRLSIL.

This sequence joins TRBV2 and TRBJ1-1; perhaps TRBD1 as D (6 bases). The V and J ends lost 5 bases and 2 bases respectively, with 15 bases between them. Germline lookup yields CDR1 SNHLY and CDR2 FYNNEI. The CDR3 spans 15 residues. The CDR3 is CASSQRQGQNTEAFF. CDR3 DNA: TGTGCCAGCAGTCAAAGGCAGGGGCAAAACACTGAAGCTTTCTTT.

This clone has a single count. The genes are TRBV13 and TRBJ1-2; D is unclear. Germline CDR1 and CDR2: PRHDT and FYEKMQ (reference sequence). V shed 4 bases and J shed 1 base, with 7 bases lying between them. The CDR3 extends over 13 amino acids. CDR3 sequence: CASSSGNNYGYTF. CDR3 DNA sequence: TGTGCCAGCAGCTCCGGGAATAACTATGGCTACACCTTC.

The chain uses TRBV21-1 and TRBJ1-1; no check of the table's D call, TRBD1, against the DNA was made. TRBV21-1 is shown as a pseudogene. The length of the CDR3 is 14 residues. CDR3 residues: CASSTSQGHTEAFF. In DNA, the CDR3 is TGTGCCAGCAGCACTTCACAGGGGCACACTGAAGCTTTCTTT.

V is TRBV6-6 and J is TRBJ1-1, with D unclear. The CDR3 sequence is 14 residues long. V lost 2 bases and J lost 1, with 8 bases in between. Germline V CDR1 and CDR2: MNHNY, SVGAGI (reference sequence). CDR3 protein: CASSYEVSNTEAFF. CDR3 sequence (DNA): TGTGCCAGCAGTTACGAGGTGTCGAACACTGAAGCTTTCTTT.

This chain links TRBV5-1 with TRBJ2-7; D ambiguous. The CDR3 contains 14 residues. Germline CDR1 and CDR2: SGHRS and YFSETQ. V was pared by 1 base and J by 3 bases, with 11 bases between. The CDR3 is CASSLWNTDYEQYF. CDR3 sequence (DNA): TGCGCCAGCAGCTTGTGGAACACAGACTACGAGCAGTACTTC.

The V and J genes are TRBV2 and TRBJ1-4; D gene ambiguous. CDR3 size: 14 residues. Trimming took off 7 bases at V and 5 bases at J, with 14 bases between the two ends. The germline CDR1 and CDR2 sequences are SNHLY and FYNNEI. The CDR3 DNA follows: TGTGCCAGCAAGGTCGGAGGGAACAATGAAAAACTGTTTTTT. Translation gives CASKVGGNNEKLFF.

The chain recombines TRBV6-5 with TRBJ2-7; D could derive from TRBD1 or TRBD2 (5 bases each). The V end was cut by 6 bases, the J end by 3 bases, with 12 bases between. The CDR3 sequence is 13 residues long. CDR1 is MNHEY and CDR2 is SVGAGI in the germline V gene. The CDR3 DNA follows: TGTGCCAGCAGCCGGGACGCCGGCTACGAGCAGTACTTC. Protein product: CASSRDAGYEQYF.

The chain combines TRBV5-4 with TRBJ1-2; a possible D gene is TRBD1 (6 bases). Trimming shortened V by 5 bases and J by 4 bases, and 12 bases separated the two germline ends. The germline V gene has CDR1 SGHNT and CDR2 YYREEE (reference sequence). The CDR3 consists of 13 residues. DNA for the CDR3: TGTGCCAGCAGTACAGGGTTAAGCTATGGCTACACCTTC. It specifies CASSTGLSYGYTF.

V gene TRBV14 combines with J gene TRBJ1-5; D is perhaps TRBD1 (5 bases). Trimming stripped 2 bases from V and 1 base from J, with 6 bases between. Looked up from germline, CDR1 is SGHDN and CDR2 is FVKESK. This CDR3 has 14 amino acids. CDR3 protein: CASSQRDSNQPQHF. As DNA, the CDR3 is TGTGCCAGCAGCCAACGGGACAGCAATCAGCCCCAGCATTTT.

The chain uses TRBV19 and TRBJ1-1; D is perhaps TRBD1 (5 bases). The germline gives CDR1 LNHDA, CDR2 SQIVND (reference sequence). The germline V and J ends were trimmed by 5 bases and 1 base, with 11 bases remaining between them. This CDR3 comprises 14 residues. CDR3 loop: CASSVGRTNTEAFF. As DNA, the CDR3 is TGTGCCAGTAGTGTGGGACGGACGAACACTGAAGCTTTCTTT.

The chain couples TRBV18 to TRBJ2-7; 8 nucleotides agree with TRBD2. The CDR3 totals 16 residues. J was trimmed by 2 bases and V by 4 bases; bases with no gene match: 10. Per germline, CDR1 KGHSH and CDR2 LQKENI. DNA for the CDR3: TGTGCCAGCTCACATAACAAGCGGGAGACAACCTACGAGCAGTACTTC. Residues: CASSHNKRETTYEQYF.

This chain links TRBV7-9 with TRBJ1-2; D is uncertain. There are 11 residues in the CDR3. Trimming pared 0 bases from V and 6 bases from J, leaving 2 bases between. Germline loops: CDR1 SEHNR, CDR2 FQNEAQ (reference sequence). The CDR3 DNA follows: TGTGCCAGCAGCTTAGCCAATGGCTACACCTTC. Translated: CASSLANGYTF.

CDR3 coding DNA: TGTGCCAGCGGGTTACAGGAAAGAGAGACCCAGTACTTC. It codes for CASGLQERETQYF. The J gene is TRBJ2-5, the V gene TRBV2; D possibly corresponds to TRBD1 (5 bases). CDR3 length equals 13 residues. Trimming removed 8 bases from V and 4 bases from J, with 14 bases in between. From germline, CDR1 is SNHLY and CDR2 FYNNEI.

This clone was picked up one time. V usage is TRBV18 and J usage is TRBJ1-1; 8 bases are a match to TRBD1. V lost 3 bases, J lost 4 bases, and 4 bases stayed unmatched. Germline CDR1 KGHSH, CDR2 LQKENI. The CDR3 is 14 amino acids. The CDR3 sequence is CASSPGQGGTEAFF. DNA of the CDR3: TGTGCCAGCTCACCCGGACAGGGCGGCACTGAAGCTTTCTTT.

This clone was detected only once. The chain couples TRBV14 to TRBJ1-1; D unclear. The CDR3 covers 15 residues. The V and J ends lost 1 base and 4 bases respectively, with 13 bases between them. The germline V gene encodes CDR1 SGHDN and CDR2 FVKESK. DNA for the CDR3: TGTGCCAGCAGCCAAGTAGCTGGATTTGGCACTGAAGCTTTCTTT. It translates to CASSQVAGFGTEAFF.

The table lists this clone with a count of one. The chain uses TRBV6-6 and TRBJ1-5; possible D gene TRBD1, 6 bases. Germline V CDR1 and CDR2: MNHNY, SVGAGI (reference sequence). Trimming left V 5 bases short and J 3 bases short, with 11 bases between. This CDR3 spans 14 amino acids. The CDR3 sequence is CASSARQVNQPQHF. The DNA for the CDR3 is TGTGCCAGCAGTGCCCGACAGGTCAATCAGCCCCAGCATTTT.

The chain employs TRBV6-6 and TRBJ1-5; the D is unclear. From germline, CDR1 is MNHNY and CDR2 SVGAGI (reference sequence). CDR3 length: 12 amino acids. Trimming removed 7 bases at V and 11 bases at J, with 15 bases between. The CDR3, as DNA: TGTGCCAGCACGAGCCGGAGTGAGGCCCAGCATTTT. Its protein is CASTSRSEAQHF.

V is TRBV9 and J is TRBJ1-1, with 7 nucleotides matching TRBD1. The CDR3 spans 15 residues. Germline values: CDR1 SGDLS, CDR2 YYNGEE. Trimming removed 3 bases from V and 0 bases from J; junction bases left unmatched: 5. CDR3 amino acids: CASSAYRGVNTEAFF. DNA of the CDR3: TGTGCCAGCAGCGCATACAGGGGTGTGAACACTGAAGCTTTCTTT.

The chain links TRBV5-1 to TRBJ1-6; possibly TRBD1 for D (6 bases). The CDR3 spans 16 residues. The V gene lost 4 bases and the J gene lost 10 bases, with 21 bases spanning the gap. Germline lookup yields CDR1 SGHRS and CDR2 YFSETQ. The CDR3 DNA is TGCGCCAGCAGCCTGATTGGGGGGGGCCCTTACTCACCCCTCCACTTT. As protein: CASSLIGGGPYSPLHF.

J is TRBJ1-1 and V is TRBV6-6, with D maybe TRBD1 (6 bases). CDR1 MNHNY and CDR2 SVGAGI come from the germline V gene (reference sequence). There are 14 residues in the CDR3. The ends were cut back, 1 base at V and 8 bases at J, with 14 bases in the middle. CDR3 loop: CASSYFQGLSEAFF. The CDR3 DNA reads TGTGCCAGCAGTTACTTTCAGGGGCTTTCCGAAGCTTTCTTT.

This chain connects TRBV14 to TRBJ2-7, with TRBD1 identical over 8 bases. This CDR3 is 15 amino acids long. Germline values: CDR1 SGHDN, CDR2 FVKESK. After removal of 3 bases from V and 1 base from J, the junction contained 5 bases not matched to a gene. This chain's CDR3 is CASSHHGTGSYEQYF. The CDR3 DNA reads as TGTGCCAGCAGCCATCACGGGACAGGATCCTACGAGCAGTACTTC.